The rows below give T cell receptor beta chains drawn from one sample of a study of cytomegalovirus exposure and HLA in healthy donors. The method was immunoSEQ multiplex PCR; TCRdb's version includes in-frame clones alone and lacks a portion of them. Of some 150,000 clones listed, 79% are singletons. Sequencing used PBMCs. The receptor source for this set is a woman in her 50s in good health and CMV-seronegative. Each CDR3 is given with its conserved first and last residue. D genes are given only for firm matches. Clone size appears in some rows only: once, few, many, or a class for an expanded clone.

cdr3_nt cdr3_aa d_call j_call clone_size v_call
TGCGCCAGCAGCTTGGGAGGCTTGCAGCCCCAGCATTTT CASSLGGLQPQHF . TRBJ1-5 . TRBV5-1
TGTGCCAGTAGTCCCCGGGGGGGCTGGGTTGAAGCTTTCTTT CASSPRGGWVEAFF . TRBJ1-1 . TRBV19
TGTGCCAGCAGTTTATCAGGCAGGGGCTATAATTCACCCCTCCACTTT CASSLSGRGYNSPLHF . TRBJ1-6 . TRBV27
TGTGCCAGCAGTTTGCGGGGTAGAGGCAGGGGGGTTTACAATGAGCAGTTCTTC CASSLRGRGRGVYNEQFF . TRBJ2-1 . TRBV28
TGTGCCAGCAAAGCGGCCGGGGAGCTGTTTTTT CASKAAGELFF . TRBJ2-2 . TRBV2
TGTGCCAGCAGTAGACAGGGGGCCAGCGGGGAGCTGTTTTTT CASSRQGASGELFF TRBD1 TRBJ2-2 . TRBV2
TGTGCCGGCAGTGAATTCCGGCTGTTTTTT CAGSEFRLFF . TRBJ2-2 . TRBV6-1
TGTGCCAGCAGCTTACAGGGGGCAGCAGCTAATGAAAAACTGTTTTTT CASSLQGAAANEKLFF TRBD1 TRBJ1-4 . TRBV7-9
TGCAGCCACTCGGGACAGAACACCGGGGAGCTGTTTTTT CSHSGQNTGELFF . TRBJ2-2 . TRBV29-1
TGTGCCAGCAGAACTATCGAACAGGGACAGGGGTTAAGTTATGGTGGCTACACCTTC CASRTIEQGQGLSYGGYTF TRBD1 TRBJ1-2 . TRBV7-8
TGTGCCAGCAGGGGACAGGGGAGCTCCTACAATGAGCAGTTCTTC CASRGQGSSYNEQFF TRBD1 TRBJ2-1 . TRBV9
TGTGCCAGCAGGTACAGCACCAACTACGAGCAGTACTTC CASRYSTNYEQYF . TRBJ2-7 . TRBV2
TGTGCCAGTAGTCCCCTCCCCCGGACAGGGGGGTACAATGAGCAGTTCTTC CASSPLPRTGGYNEQFF TRBD1 TRBJ2-1 . TRBV19
TGTGCCAGCAGCTTAGTTTTCCAGGCGATCTACGAGCAGTACTTC CASSLVFQAIYEQYF . TRBJ2-7 . TRBV7-8
TGTTCCAGCAGCTTAACGAGCAACACTGAAGCTTTCTTT CSSSLTSNTEAFF . TRBJ1-1 . TRBV7-9
TGTGCCAGCAGCTTAAGGGACAGGGTCACTGAAGCTTTCTTT CASSLRDRVTEAFF TRBD1 TRBJ1-1 once TRBV7-2
TGTGCCAGCAGCTCAAGATCCGGGACAGGGCTGTACAATGAGCAGTTCTTC CASSSRSGTGLYNEQFF TRBD1 TRBJ2-1 . TRBV7-2
TGTGCCAGCAGCCAAGTTAGTCACACCGGGGAGCTGTTTTTT CASSQVSHTGELFF . TRBJ2-2 . TRBV4-2
TGTGCCAGCAGAGCCCGGGGACTAGCGGGACGCTACGAGCAGTACTTC CASRARGLAGRYEQYF TRBD2 TRBJ2-7 . TRBV28
TGCAGCGTCGGGGGATACAGTAGCACAGATACGCAGTATTTT CSVGGYSSTDTQYF . TRBJ2-3 few TRBV29-1
TGTGCCAGCAGTGACTCGGGAGACGCGGACAATGAGCAGTTCTTC CASSDSGDADNEQFF . TRBJ2-1 . TRBV6-4
TGTGCCAGCAGCGTAGCTGCTGGGAGGGTTGTAGATACGCAGTATTTT CASSVAAGRVVDTQYF TRBD2 TRBJ2-3 . TRBV9
TGTGCCAGCAGTTCAGGGGCGGGAGGGCCGAAGGAGTTCTTC CASSSGAGGPKEFF TRBD2 TRBJ2-1 . TRBV27
TGTGCCAGCTCACCATTACAGGGTGTTGGAAAACTGTTTTTT CASSPLQGVGKLFF . TRBJ1-4 . TRBV18
TGTGCCAGCCGGGGGGGGGCTGAGTCAGGCTATGGCTACACCTTC CASRGGAESGYGYTF . TRBJ1-2 . TRBV28
TGCGCCAGCAGCCAAGCTTACAGGGGAAGGACTGAAGCTTTCTTT CASSQAYRGRTEAFF TRBD1 TRBJ1-1 . TRBV4-3
TGCAGCGTGCGACAGGGGTTCTACGAGCAGTACTTC CSVRQGFYEQYF TRBD1 TRBJ2-7 once TRBV29-1
TGTGCCAGCAGTACCCGACAGGGGATTAATTCACCCCTCCACTTT CASSTRQGINSPLHF TRBD1 TRBJ1-6 . TRBV28